This T cell receptor beta chain was observed in a study of T cell clonality in common variable immunodeficiency (dated by TCRdb to about 2015). Overall study outcomes, separate from this receptor: Compared with healthy controls, CVID subjects showed increased TCRbeta clonality (t-test p = 0.018), a feature most characteristic of about a third of subjects. Reportedly, TCRbeta sequences from CVID had fewer deletions and N-nucleotide insertions, and highly modified clones with 13 or more V deletions were absent from CVID. The authors noted that sequencing repertoires of T cell subpopulations would be needed to clarify what caused the increased clonality in CVID. Correlations between repertoire features and clinical complications were limited by patient heterogeneity within the CVID cohort. Although equal DNA input was used, an average of approximately 74,000 unique sequences per sample was obtained for controls, compared with some 30,000 for CVID samples. Fewer TCRbeta clones were shared among CVID subjects than among healthy controls (p < 0.0001).

Equivalent amounts of genomic DNA from CVID and control samples were used as sequencing input. For every sample, a 60 bp segment covering the rearranged TCRbeta CDR3 region was amplified and then sequenced. The immunoSEQ assay, a bias-corrected multiplex PCR combined with high-throughput sequencing, was used for TCRbeta amplification. The paper's processing steps were these. Every unique nucleotide sequence was considered a clone and was annotated with V, D and J genes, copy number and frequency. Sequences were labeled productive if in frame, and non-productive if out of frame or containing stop codons. As previously described, Shannon's entropy was used to calculate clonality. Mean CDR3 Kyte-Doolittle hydropathy was derived from the predicted amino acid sequences of productive clones. The R hclust function was used to hierarchically cluster scaled V gene usage with Manhattan distance and complete linkage. Sharing of clones by CDR3 amino acid sequence was evaluated by resampling 12 repertoires per group over 100 rounds. The repertoires were searched for approximately 70 published EBV-specific TCRbeta sequences and a few hundred published CMV-specific TCRbeta sequences. Analysis left out a couple of CVID samples that produced under 10,000 sequences, so around 40 CVID repertoires remained. Sourced from immuneACCESS, this table was stored by TCRdb with only in-frame sequences that have V and J called. A share of the clones is absent; for the studies checked, an unresolved V gene accounts for under half, and the remainder has no known explanation. The D gene and trimming were derived from the DNA, and the V and J assignments and clone size from that table. In this sample, around 57,000 clones appear, none counted once only. The top ten constitute roughly 3.4% of the sample.

Both CVID patients and healthy controls were predominantly of Caucasian heritage. Heparinized peripheral whole blood samples of about 5 to 8.5 ml were obtained from each donor. TCRbeta CDR3 repertoires were sequenced from genomic DNA of adults with common variable immune deficiency (CVID) and healthy adult controls. The control group was made up of roughly 22 healthy adult volunteers (about ten male and around twelve female) whose ages ranged from roughly 23 to 66 years, with a mean age of about 35. Diluted blood was density-centrifuged over Hypaque 1077 or Ficoll-Paque to isolate peripheral blood mononuclear cells. Unsorted mononuclear cells served as the source of genomic DNA, which was extracted either by Qiagen column purification or by a centrifugation-based method. Taken from the germline V gene, the CDR1 and CDR2 loops are MNHEY and SVGEGT. Clipping removes 1 base from V and 6 bases from J, with 5 as the unmatched junction base count. The CDR3 starts with the cysteine, ends with the phenylalanine, and has 15 residues. The DNA shown is the part of the CDR3 that was read: 36 bases, in frame from base 1.

There are many counts of this clone. Its antigen remains unidentified. The read finishes 3 residues shy of the CDR3 end, and the germline J gene is used to complete it. Input material: peripheral blood mononuclear cells. The TCR sequence derives from a person aged 18 to 75 in good health. The sequence is built from TRBV6-2 or TRBV6-3 and TRBJ2-7; 11 nucleotides in the junction match TRBD1. CDR3 DNA (partial): TGTGCCAGCAGTTACTTCGGGACAGGGGGGTCCGAG. Its protein product is CASSYFGTGGSE. In full, the CDR3 reads CASSYFGTGGSEQYF.